The entry below gives a single T cell receptor beta chain sequence along with its context. The antigen it binds to is not known. Qualities for individual bases were not recorded, and no much larger clone is one base off. The trial excluded patients who had a history of autoimmune disease or who were on systemic immunosuppression. Peripheral blood for TCR sequencing was collected from all dose cohorts at baseline, on cycle 4 day 1, and on cycle 7 day 1. The samples were taken from a phase I, first-in-human, multicenter, open-label dose-escalation trial of ivuxolimab. Adults with locally advanced or metastatic melanoma, renal cell, hepatocellular, or head and neck squamous cell carcinoma were enrolled in the trial. CD4+ and CD8+ T cells were sorted separately from peripheral blood before TCR sequencing. The data were obtained in a study of OX40 agonist ivuxolimab in advanced cancers. For the study in its entirety: Ivuxolimab was a fully human IgG2 agonistic monoclonal antibody targeting the costimulatory receptor OX40 (CD134). Among the roughly 50 dose-escalation patients, about 20 had hepatocellular carcinoma, some 15 melanoma, 9 renal cell carcinoma and 9 head and neck cancer. In the dose-escalation cohort, 70% to 85% of patients were male, and the mean age was 60 years with a range of roughly 23 to 79. Prior anti-PD-1, anti-PD-L1 or anti-CTLA-4 therapy was permitted, and approximately 42% of dose-escalation patients had received checkpoint inhibitors. Intravenous ivuxolimab was administered to patients every 2 weeks at six dose levels: 0.01, 0.1, 0.3, 1.5, 3 and 10 mg/kg. Partial responses were achieved by three dose-escalation patients, of whom one had hepatocellular carcinoma and two had cutaneous melanoma. The purpose of peripheral TCRbeta sequencing was to test whether ivuxolimab changed TCR sequence diversity and led to clonal T-cell expansion. The paper describes the monotherapy dose-escalation part (N ≈ 51 patients) of the phase I trial of ivuxolimab. Study-wide conclusions, independent of this receptor: After ivuxolimab, expanded clones were on average more numerous among CD8+ T cells than among CD4+ T cells. Antigen specificity was not determined for the clonally expanded peripheral T cells. In the 0.1-3.0 mg/kg groups, partial responders had among the lowest normalized peripheral clonal expansion, particularly in CD8+ T cells. At doses of 0.1 to 3.0 mg/kg, clonal expansion of both CD4+ and CD8+ blood T cells was observed from baseline to week 6. Low levels of normalized T-cell clonal expansion were also shown by some nonresponding patients.

Including cysteine and phenylalanine, the CDR3 has 17 amino acids. Only CDR3 DNA is held: 51 bases, read in frame from base 1. The germline V gene yields SGHRS for CDR1 and YFSETQ for CDR2. Deletion took 2 bases off V and 6 bases off J, with a span of 24 bases between the germline ends. For sequencing of the TCRbeta CDR3 region, genomic DNA was extracted from the sorted cells. The immunoSEQ Assay was used to sequence the TCRbeta CDR3 regions. The source is immuneACCESS, and TCRdb retained only in-frame sequences with V and J called. Part of the clones is not carried over; for the studies checked, unresolved V genes explain less than half of this, and the remainder is unexplained. The sample table holds 75,000 to 95,000 clones, of which about 90% were seen once. Of the sample, 9% to 10% is held by the ten largest clones.

This material consisted of CD4+ or CD8+ T cells sorted from blood, taken in a trial of the OX40 agonist ivuxolimab. The receptor's source is an adult with an advanced solid tumor such as melanoma, head and neck, liver or kidney cancer. The chain employs TRBV5-1 and TRBJ2-7; the D region may be TRBD1 or TRBD2, each matching 5 bases equally. The sequenced DNA: TGCGCCAGCAGCTTCAACCCTATCTCGGACGGGACCGGCGAGCAGTACTTC. The translation is CASSFNPISDGTGEQYF.